This TCR beta chain stems from a study of blood T cell repertoires in COVID-19. The wider study: Sites in the United States, Italy and Spain provided acute and convalescent COVID-19 samples.

How the authors handled the data: Quantification of nucleated cells was approximated via reference gene primer amplification. Assay used: immunoSEQ multiplex PCR; TCRdb lists only in-frame clones, some missing. That table is the source of V, J and clone size, and D and trimming were worked out from the DNA. The table has just over 150,000 clones, about nine tenths seen once. Seattle patients were enrolled while actively infected and followed longitudinally. The ends lost 5 bases at V and 10 bases at J; junction bases unmatched: 6. This CDR3 comprises 12 residues. CDR1 SGHVS and CDR2 FQNEAQ come from the germline V gene. This clone was recorded once.

V is TRBV7-8 and J is TRBJ1-2; TRBD1 matches at 8 bases. This clonotype was sampled from a young man with COVID-19, enrolled during active disease. The source material was peripheral blood. The CDR3 region is CASSTGQGPYTF. The CDR3 bases are TGTGCCAGCAGCACTGGACAGGGACCCTACACCTTC.